This TCR beta chain was sequenced during a study of blood T cell repertoires in COVID-19. Produced via immunoSEQ multiplex PCR; TCRdb's table is partial and in-frame only. The table shows 280,000 or so clones, with around nine tenths occurring only once. Germline trimming cut 0 bases from V and 3 bases from J; bases unmatched to any gene: 3. CDR1 and CDR2 (germline): MNHEY, SMNVEV (reference sequence). The CDR3 runs to 15 residues. This receptor was taken from a woman aged 60-75 years with acute or convalescent COVID-19. The chain has TRBV27 and TRBJ2-7; 9 nucleotides line up with TRBD1. The source material was peripheral blood. The CDR3 loop is CASSLSGDRVYEQYF. DNA of the CDR3: TGTGCCAGCAGTTTATCGGGGGACAGGGTCTACGAGCAGTACTTC.